Below, 22 T cell receptor beta chains from the same sample are listed, as sequenced in a study of CD8+CD57+ T cells in acquired aplastic anemia. The patients chosen for sequencing had shown expansion of CD8+CD57+ cells (detected by flow cytometry). Genomic DNA constituted the template upon which TCR beta VDJ and CDR3 profiling was performed. Each CDR3 protein gets one entry after TCRdb re-called the reads with MiXCR. The table has hundreds of thousands of distinct CDR3 sequences, 45% to 65% seen once; the top ten hold 1.3%. The sequencing input was sorted CD4+, CD8+, or CD8+CD57+ T cells (not recorded which) from PBMCs. These receptors were collected from a human donor with aplastic anemia.

This clonotype occurred many times. The rearrangement uses TRBV20-1 and TRBJ1-5; TRBD1 is a possible D gene (6 bases). This CDR3 comprises 15 residues. Trimming removed 6 bases from V and 0 bases from J, with 15 bases in between. Germline loops: CDR1 DFQATT, CDR2 SNEGSKA (reference sequence). The CDR3 sequence: CSAKRQVASNQPQHF. In DNA, the CDR3 is TGCAGTGCCAAACGACAGGTTGCTAGCAATCAGCCCCAGCATTTT.

This clonotype appeared a few times. The chain links TRBV24-1 to TRBJ1-2, with 7 bases aligning to TRBD1. The CDR3 has 12 amino acids. Germline CDR1 KGHDR, CDR2 SFDVKD. V trimming: 6 bases; J trimming: 7 bases; junction bases outside the gene matches: 4. In DNA form, the CDR3 reads TGTGCCACCAGTCAGGGGGAGCGTGGCTACACCTTC. It encodes CATSQGERGYTF.

The rearrangement joins TRBV20-1 to TRBJ2-3; 10 positions agree with TRBD2. With 6 bases clipped from V and 0 bases from J, the junction kept 9 bases outside the gene matches. The germline V gene has CDR1 DFQATT and CDR2 SNEGSKA (reference sequence). This CDR3 contains 16 residues. The CDR3 region is CSAVAGGHLSTDTQYF. Written as DNA, the CDR3 is TGCAGTGCGGTAGCGGGGGGCCACCTTAGCACAGATACGCAGTATTTT.

This chain connects TRBV25-1 to TRBJ1-4; D is ambiguous. The CDR3 has 15 amino acids. Per the germline V gene, CDR1 is MGHDK and CDR2 is SYGVNS. Trimming shortened V by 5 bases and J by 8 bases, and 18 bases separated the two germline ends. The CDR3 nucleotides are TGTGCCAGCAGTTCTTCCTCTTGGTCGGGGGAAAAACTGTTTTTT. Its translation: CASSSSSWSGEKLFF.

J is TRBJ1-6 and V is TRBV20-1, with 7 bases fitting TRBD1. The CDR3 runs 15 residues. With 3 bases clipped from V and 5 bases from J, the junction kept 7 bases outside the gene matches. In germline, CDR1 is DFQATT, CDR2 SNEGSKA (reference sequence). CDR3 protein: CSARRGRENNSPLHF. The CDR3 region has the DNA TGCAGTGCTAGGAGGGGGCGGGAAAATAATTCACCCCTCCACTTT.

In its sample, this clonotype was seen many times. This sequence joins TRBV20-1 and TRBJ1-1, with TRBD1 identical over 9 bases. The CDR3 sequence is 12 residues long. The V segment lost 8 bases and the J segment 6 bases; nucleotides outside the gene matches: 7. The germline CDR1 and CDR2 sequences are DFQATT and SNEGSKA (reference sequence). The CDR3 sequence: CSTTGGVAEAFF. The CDR3 coding sequence is TGCAGTACTACAGGGGGCGTTGCTGAAGCTTTCTTT.

This clonotype was counted at least ten times. This sequence joins TRBV29-1 and TRBJ2-3; 9 nucleotides agree with TRBD2. Trimming cost V 4 bases and J 5 bases; bases outside gene matches: 10. This CDR3 is 15 amino acids long. Germline V gene data show CDR1 as SQVTM and CDR2 as ANQGSEA. As DNA, the CDR3 is TGCAGCGTTGTTGTGTTAGCGGGAGCGGGAGATACGCAGTATTTT. As protein: CSVVVLAGAGDTQYF.

The V and J genes are TRBV6-5 and TRBJ2-1; D perhaps matches TRBD1 (6 bases). Germline V gives CDR1 MNHEY, CDR2 SVGAGI. The CDR3 has 12 amino acids. V gave up 11 bases and J gave up 5 bases, with 13 bases separating them. CDR3 loop: CACLTGNNEQFF. The CDR3 coding sequence is TGTGCCTGCCTGACAGGAAACAATGAGCAGTTCTTC.

This clonotype appeared once. The chain carries TRBV10-2 and TRBJ1-2; possible D gene TRBD1, 5 bases. The CDR3 has 13 amino acids. Per the germline V gene, CDR1 is WSHSY and CDR2 is SAAADI. V was shortened by 7 bases and J by 4 bases, with 13 bases between the two germline ends. CDR3 in amino acids: CASTLGLSYGYTF. The CDR3 DNA follows: TGCGCCAGCACCCTGGGACTCTCCTATGGCTACACCTTC.

The chain carries TRBV11-3 and TRBJ2-7, with 7 positions matching TRBD2. The J segment lost 6 bases and the V segment lost 5 bases, leaving 7 bases of the junction unmatched. CDR3 length equals 13 residues. Germline V gene sequence: CDR1 SGHNT, CDR2 YENEEA. The DNA of the CDR3 is TGTGCCAGCAGCCCCGAGGGGAGGGGCGAGCAGTACTTC. Residues: CASSPEGRGEQYF.

The chain couples TRBV10-3 to TRBJ2-7; TRBD1 might be the D (6 bases). Germline lookup yields CDR1 ENHRY and CDR2 SYGVKD. The CDR3 is 13 amino acids. V shed 4 bases and J shed 1 base, with 8 bases lying between them. The CDR3 protein is CAISVTGSYEQYF. CDR3 coding DNA: TGTGCCATCAGTGTGACAGGATCCTACGAGCAGTACTTC.

This chain connects TRBV2 to TRBJ1-5; TRBD1 matches at 8 bases. This CDR3 is 15 amino acids long. Looked up from germline, CDR1 is SNHLY and CDR2 is FYNNEI. The V and J ends lost 7 bases and 6 bases, in that order; junction bases with no gene match: 11. The CDR3 spells CASTQGELFGQPQHF. The CDR3, as DNA: TGTGCCAGCACACAGGGGGAATTATTTGGTCAGCCCCAGCATTTT.

The rearrangement links TRBV12-3 or TRBV12-4 to TRBJ2-7; no definite D call. Deletions cut 0 bases from V and 0 bases from J, with 12 bases between. The CDR3 loop spans 16 amino acids. Here the CDR3 DNA reads TGTGCCAGCAGTTTAGCGCTAATCGGCAGCTCCTACGAGCAGTACTTC. It specifies CASSLALIGSSYEQYF.

This clonotype was counted at least ten times. In DNA form, the CDR3 reads TGTGCCAGCATGAGCTATGGGGGGGCCACAGATACGCAGTATTTT. Its protein is CASMSYGGATDTQYF. The chain joins TRBV6-2 or TRBV6-3 to TRBJ2-3, with TRBD2 as a possible D gene (7 bases). The CDR3 consists of 15 residues. The germline gives CDR1 MNHEY, CDR2 SVGEGT. V lost 7 bases and J lost 2, with 16 bases in between.

With regard to this clonotype: Since the CDR3 does not end with the conserved phenylalanine or tryptophan, this likely comes from a read error. V and J are TRBV6-5 and TRBJ1-3; D remains ambiguous. Germline CDR1 reads MNHEY; CDR2 reads SVGAGI. The CDR3 sequence is 13 residues long. V was clipped by 0 bases and J by 2 bases, with 2 bases between them. The CDR3: CASSYSAGNTIYS. In nucleotides, the CDR3 is TGTGCCAGCAGTTACTCGGCTGGAAACACCATATATTCT.

The sample holds one count of this clonotype. J is TRBJ1-5 and V is TRBV2; perhaps TRBD1 as D (6 bases). Germline V gene data show CDR1 as SNHLY and CDR2 as FYNNEI. The V end lost 3 bases, the J end lost 1 base, and 10 bases lay between the germline ends. The CDR3 totals 15 residues. The CDR3 region has the DNA TGTGCCAGCAGTGACATACAGGGAAGCAATCAGCCCCAGCATTTT. This translates into CASSDIQGSNQPQHF.

The chain carries TRBV24-1 and TRBJ2-7, with 7 bases lining up with TRBD1. With 5 bases clipped from V and 1 base from J, the junction kept 4 bases outside the gene matches. Germline V gene data show CDR1 as KGHDR and CDR2 as SFDVKD. The CDR3 totals 14 residues. The CDR3 sequence is CATSATGQSYEQYF. In DNA, the CDR3 is TGTGCCACCAGTGCCACGGGACAGTCCTACGAGCAGTACTTC.

The J gene is TRBJ2-3, the V gene TRBV7-8, with 10 nucleotides matching TRBD2. CDR3 length equals 14 residues. V lost 6 bases, J lost 6 bases, and 6 bases stayed unmatched. Germline CDR1 reads SGHVS; CDR2 reads FQNEAQ. The CDR3 protein is CASRWRLAGDTQYF. In DNA, the CDR3 is TGTGCCAGCAGGTGGAGACTAGCGGGCGATACGCAGTATTTT.

As concerns this clonotype: Being one base from a much bigger clone, this may be a read error. J is TRBJ1-1 and V is TRBV7-9; no firm D call. The CDR3 totals 15 residues. Germline CDR1 SEHNR, CDR2 FQNEAQ (reference sequence). CDR3 region: CDSSFISSGYTEAFF. The CDR3 DNA reads TGTGACAGCAGCTTTATATCCTCGGGATACACTGAAGCTTTCTTT.

The CDR3 here is CASSRTVSSYEQYF. For the CDR3, the DNA is TGTGCCAGCAGTCGGACGGTAAGCTCCTACGAGCAGTACTTC. V is TRBV6-1 and J is TRBJ2-7; D gene unclear. This CDR3 comprises 14 residues. Per germline, CDR1 MNHNS and CDR2 SASEGT. V was pared by 5 bases and J by 0 bases, with 11 bases between.

This rearrangement joins TRBV20-1 to TRBJ1-6, with D unresolved. There are 13 residues in the CDR3. CDR1 is DFQATT, CDR2 SNEGSKA, per germline (reference sequence). The ends were cut back, 3 bases at V and 5 bases at J, with 8 bases in the middle. CDR3 sequence: CSASRPDNSPLHF. CDR3 nucleotides: TGCAGTGCTAGTAGGCCAGATAATTCACCCCTCCACTTT.

The chain uses TRBV2 and TRBJ2-1; 10 bases line up with TRBD2. The length of the CDR3 is 14 residues. Trimming removed 3 bases from V and 7 bases from J; junction bases left unmatched: 3. CDR1 and CDR2 (germline): SNHLY, FYNNEI. The DNA for the CDR3 is TGTGCCAGCAGTGATAGGACTAGCGGAAATGAGCAGTTCTTC. Residues: CASSDRTSGNEQFF.